This T cell receptor (beta chain) is from a study of glioma-infiltrating T cells after dendritic cell vaccination. TCRdb keeps only in-frame clones here, not all; method: immunoSEQ multiplex PCR. The table lists about 67,000 clones, roughly 79% of them singletons. The CDR3 length is 16 residues. Germline V gene sequence: CDR1 MNHNS, CDR2 SASEGT. V lost 2 bases to trimming and J lost 0 bases; unmatched junction nucleotides: 6. The specimen was blood, collected before dendritic cell vaccination. This receptor was obtained from a human donor with glioblastoma. This chain connects TRBV6-1 to TRBJ1-2; TRBD1 agrees at 7 bases. CDR3 in DNA: TGTGCCAGCAGTGAATTTGGACAGGCAGCTAACTATGGCTACACCTTC. This encodes CASSEFGQAANYGYTF.